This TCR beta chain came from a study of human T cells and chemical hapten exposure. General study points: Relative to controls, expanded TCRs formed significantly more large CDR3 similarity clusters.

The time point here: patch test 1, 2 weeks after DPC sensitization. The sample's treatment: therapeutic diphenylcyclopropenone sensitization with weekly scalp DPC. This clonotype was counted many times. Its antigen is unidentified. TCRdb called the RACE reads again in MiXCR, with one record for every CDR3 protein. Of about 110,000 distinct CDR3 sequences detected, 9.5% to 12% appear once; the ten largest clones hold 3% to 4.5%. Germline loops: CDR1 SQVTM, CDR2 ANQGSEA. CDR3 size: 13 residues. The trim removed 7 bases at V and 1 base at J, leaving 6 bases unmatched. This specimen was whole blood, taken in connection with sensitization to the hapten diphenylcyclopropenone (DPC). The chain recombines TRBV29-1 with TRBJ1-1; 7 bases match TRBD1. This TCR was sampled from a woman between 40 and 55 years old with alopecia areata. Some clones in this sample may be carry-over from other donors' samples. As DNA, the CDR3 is TGCAGCGGTATGTACAGGGGGAACACTGAAGCTTTCTTT. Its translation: CSGMYRGNTEAFF.